This T cell receptor (beta chain) was identified in a study of blood T cell repertoires in COVID-19. Overall study: Samples representing acute and convalescent COVID-19 were sourced from the United States, Italy and Spain. Nucleic acid was either cDNA or gDNA, and it came from T cells, B-cell-depleted T cells, or PBMCs.

Participant ages covered about 18 to 90 years across about two dozen US areas. The recovered donors of Cohort 3 showed two negative PCRs, clearance, or symptom resolution. Trimming pared 3 bases from V and 5 bases from J, leaving 13 bases between. This CDR3 comprises 14 residues. CDR1 and CDR2 from the germline V gene are LNHNV and YYDKDF (reference sequence). The protocol was immunoSEQ multiplex PCR, while the TCRdb copy is restricted to in-frame clones and leaves out a portion. The data hold approximately 100,000 clones, with about 86% observed a single time. This TCR was recovered from a woman aged 50 to 65 who had recovered from COVID-19. Sequenced: PBMCs or T cells enriched from blood (not recorded which). The rearrangement joins TRBV15 to TRBJ2-5; D might be TRBD1 (6 bases). The CDR3 loop is CATSSKGVWETQYF. The CDR3 DNA follows: TGTGCCACCAGCAGTAAGGGGGTTTGGGAGACCCAGTACTTC. The full variable domain, with the rest looked up from reference TRBV15 and TRBJ2-5, is DAMVIQNPRYQVTQFGKPVTLSCSQTLNHNVMYWYQQKSSQAPKLLFHYYDKDFNNEADTPDNFQSRRPNTSFCFLDIRSPGLGDTAMYLCATSSKGVWETQYFGPGTRLLVL.